The 30 T cell receptor beta chains reported below all come from one sample, sequenced in a study of shared clonotypes between healthy human individuals. Method: immunoSEQ multiplex PCR; TCRdb's copy keeps in-frame clones and lacks some. The sample consists of under 1,900,000 clones, around 98.5% of them appearing once. Material for sequencing was naive CD4+ T cells sorted from blood. Subset defined: CD45RA+ positively selected. Receptors were obtained from a man aged 25 to 45 in good health.

The chain recombines TRBV28 with TRBJ2-1; D may be TRBD2 (5 bases). Trimming stripped 5 bases from V and 0 bases from J, with 11 bases between. The CDR3 length is 15 residues. Germline V lookup: CDR1 MDHEN, CDR2 SYDVKM. The CDR3 DNA reads TGTGCCAGCAGTCTAGCAGCCAGCTCCTACAATGAGCAGTTCTTC. Translated: CASSLAASSYNEQFF.

The J gene is TRBJ1-3, the V gene TRBV29-1; D is unclear. Per germline, CDR1 SQVTM and CDR2 ANQGSEA. There are 13 residues in the CDR3. The V end lost 6 bases, the J end lost 1 base, and 10 bases lay between the germline ends. The DNA of the CDR3 is TGCAGCGTGCGCTATGGGTCTGGAAACACCATATATTTT. Residues: CSVRYGSGNTIYF.

The rearrangement joins TRBV27 to TRBJ2-7; D gene unclear. This CDR3 spans 13 amino acids. The V end lost 0 bases, the J end lost 8 bases, and 11 bases lay between the germline ends. Germline CDR1 reads MNHEY; CDR2 reads SMNVEV (reference sequence). DNA for the CDR3: TGTGCCAGCAGTTTATCTCCACCTGGGAAGCAGTACTTC. This gives the protein CASSLSPPGKQYF.

V usage is TRBV19 and J usage is TRBJ2-3; 14 bases agree with TRBD2. CDR3 length: 17 amino acids. V gave up 4 bases and J gave up 4 bases; unmatched junction bases: 7. CDR1 and CDR2 from the germline V gene are LNHDA and SQIVND (reference sequence). The CDR3 DNA follows: TGTGCCAGTAGTACCCACCCGGGACTAGCGGGAGCAGATACGCAGTATTTT. Translation gives CASSTHPGLAGADTQYF.

The V gene is TRBV30, the J gene TRBJ1-5; D not resolved. Trimming took 8 bases from V and 12 from J, leaving 14 bases between them. The CDR3 loop spans 10 amino acids. Looked up from germline, CDR1 is GTSNPN and CDR2 is SVGIG (reference sequence). CDR3 region: CAVGPGRQHF. The CDR3 nucleotides read TGTGCCGTGGGTCCGGGCCGCCAGCATTTT.

The genes are TRBV5-1 and TRBJ2-7; D call uncertain. The V and J ends lost 4 bases and 2 bases respectively, with 16 bases between them. Germline-derived CDR1 and CDR2 are SGHRS and YFSETQ. CDR3 size: 15 residues. The CDR3 loop is CASSTLPLATYEQYF. The CDR3 region has the DNA TGCGCCAGCAGCACACTGCCTTTGGCCACCTACGAGCAGTACTTC.

The chain joins TRBV9 to TRBJ2-3, with D possibly matching TRBD1 (6 bases). From germline, CDR1 is SGDLS and CDR2 YYNGEE. The V and J ends lost 0 bases and 4 bases respectively, with 9 bases between them. The CDR3 totals 14 residues. CDR3 nucleotide sequence: TGTGCCAGCAGCGTAGTTACAGGGTCAGATACGCAGTATTTT. Protein sequence: CASSVVTGSDTQYF.

This rearrangement joins TRBV4-3 to TRBJ2-7; no reliable D call. Germline loops: CDR1 LGHNA, CDR2 YSLEER. The V end lost 0 bases, the J end lost 4 bases, and 16 bases lay between the germline ends. The CDR3 has 16 residues. CDR3 region: CASSQDRFSSPYEQYF. The CDR3, as DNA: TGCGCCAGCAGCCAAGACCGTTTCTCCTCCCCTTACGAGCAGTACTTC.

The chain recombines TRBV7-2 with TRBJ2-7; D is ambiguous. V was pared by 8 bases and J by 10 bases, with 18 bases between. CDR1 is SGHTA, CDR2 FQGNSA, per germline. The CDR3 consists of 12 residues. CDR3 region: CASSSYARVQYF. The CDR3 DNA reads TGTGCCAGCTCATCTTACGCGCGAGTACAGTACTTC.

The V call is TRBV30, the J call TRBJ2-1; 7 positions agree with TRBD2. The germline V gene has CDR1 GTSNPN and CDR2 SVGIG (reference sequence). This CDR3 is built from 14 residues. The ends lost 5 bases at V and 5 bases at J; junction bases unmatched: 9. In DNA, the CDR3 is TGTGCCTGGGCCCTGGGAGGGGATAACAATGAGCAGTTCTTC. Translation gives CAWALGGDNNEQFF.

This chain uses TRBV20-1 with TRBJ1-3; D is undetermined. CDR1 is DFQATT, CDR2 SNEGSKA, per germline (reference sequence). The CDR3 consists of 11 residues. The ends were cut back, 5 bases at V and 4 bases at J, with 6 bases in the middle. The CDR3 spells CSAAVGNTIYF. For the CDR3, the DNA is TGCAGTGCTGCTGTAGGAAACACCATATATTTT.

This sequence joins TRBV18 and TRBJ1-2; D ambiguous. The germline V gene encodes CDR1 KGHSH and CDR2 LQKENI. With 2 bases removed from V and 1 base from J, the gap between germline ends came to 8 bases. The CDR3 runs 14 residues. The CDR3 coding sequence is TGTGCCAGCTCACCAGAGGGAAATAACTATGGCTACACCTTC. Translating it yields CASSPEGNNYGYTF.

V is TRBV7-2 and J is TRBJ2-7, with TRBD2 matching over 10 bases. This CDR3 is built from 14 residues. The V gene end was trimmed by 5 bases and the J gene end by 7 bases; junction bases not matched to a gene: 8. CDR1 and CDR2 from the germline V gene are SGHTA and FQGNSA. DNA for the CDR3: TGTGCCAGCAGCCAAGGCCGAGCGGGGGGGGAGCAGTACTTC. Its translation: CASSQGRAGGEQYF. Based on the CDR3 plus reference TRBV7-2 and TRBJ2-7, the full variable domain is GAGVSQSPSNKVTEKGKDVELRCDPISGHTALYWYRQSLGQGLEFLIYFQGNSAPDKSGLPSDRFSAERTGGSVSTLTIQRTQQEDSAVYLCASSQGRAGGEQYFGPGTRLTVT.

This clone has just one count. The chain carries TRBV11-2 and TRBJ1-6, with D perhaps TRBD1 (5 bases). The CDR3 totals 14 residues. The germline V gene encodes CDR1 SGHAT and CDR2 FQNNGV. Trimming took off 4 bases at V and 9 bases at J, with 13 bases between the two ends. This chain's CDR3 is CASSWARAGSPLHF. In DNA, the CDR3 is TGTGCCAGCAGCTGGGCCAGGGCGGGTTCACCCCTCCACTTT.

The chain employs TRBV9 and TRBJ1-5; no firm D call. Trimming stripped 3 bases from V and 5 bases from J, with 9 bases between. CDR3 size: 13 residues. Germline CDR1 and CDR2: SGDLS and YYNGEE. CDR3 sequence (DNA): TGTGCCAGCAGCGCTTTGCCCGATCAGCCCCAGCATTTT. It is translated as CASSALPDQPQHF.

This rearrangement joins TRBV2 to TRBJ1-5; a possible D gene is TRBD1 (6 bases). V lost 7 bases to trimming and J lost 6 bases, with 13 bases between them. Germline V gene lookup returns CDR1 SNHLY and CDR2 FYNNEI. The CDR3 runs 13 residues. The CDR3 protein is CASNRAGVQPQHF. The CDR3 DNA reads TGTGCCAGCAACAGGGCAGGGGTTCAGCCCCAGCATTTT.

This chain joins TRBV5-1 and TRBJ2-5, with D possibly TRBD2 on 5 matching bases. Germline V lookup: CDR1 SGHRS, CDR2 YFSETQ. V shed 0 bases and J shed 6 bases, with 9 bases lying between them. This CDR3 is 13 amino acids long. CDR3 sequence (DNA): TGCGCCAGCAGCTTGGGAGGGTTAAAGACCCAGTACTTC. This encodes CASSLGGLKTQYF.

V usage is TRBV10-1 and J usage is TRBJ1-5, with D hard to call. This CDR3 contains 13 residues. Germline assignment: CDR1 WNHNN and CDR2 SYGVQD (reference sequence). Trimming pared 2 bases from V and 5 bases from J, leaving 7 bases between. In nucleotides, the CDR3 is TGCGCCAGCAGTGAGCGAGGTCATCAGCCCCAGCATTTT. Amino acids: CASSERGHQPQHF.

The gene calls are TRBV7-9 and TRBJ1-5, with 9 bases identical to TRBD1. The V and J ends lost 5 bases and 2 bases, in that order; junction bases with no gene match: 7. CDR3 length: 16 residues. The germline CDR1 and CDR2 sequences are SEHNR and FQNEAQ (reference sequence). The CDR3: CASSAGTGRGNQPQHF. The CDR3 DNA is TGTGCCAGCAGCGCCGGGACAGGGCGGGGCAATCAGCCCCAGCATTTT. The variable domain in full, with the rest retrieved from reference TRBV7-9 and TRBJ1-5, is DTGVSQNPRHKITKRGQNVTFRCDPISEHNRLYWYRQTLGQGPEFLTYFQNEAQLEKSRLLSDRFSAERPKGSFSTLEIQRTEQGDSAMYLCASSAGTGRGNQPQHFGDGTRLSIL.

The sample holds one count of this clone. The chain recombines TRBV11-3 with TRBJ2-5; no clear D gene. The CDR3 spans 12 residues. The V gene's germline CDR1 is SGHNT and CDR2 YENEEA. With 5 bases removed from V and 5 bases from J, the gap between germline ends came to 9 bases. DNA for the CDR3: TGTGCCAGCAGCCATCTTAGGGAGACCCAGTACTTC. Translating gives CASSHLRETQYF.

The V and J genes are TRBV4-3 and TRBJ2-7, with TRBD1 matching over 9 bases. Looked up from germline, CDR1 is LGHNA and CDR2 is YSLEER. With 6 bases clipped from V and 9 bases from J, the junction kept 12 bases outside the gene matches. The CDR3 consists of 14 residues. The CDR3 DNA is TGCGCCAGCAGTCCTACAGGGGGCGCGCCCCCGCAGTACTTC. It encodes CASSPTGGAPPQYF.

The rearrangement uses TRBV7-9 and TRBJ1-3; D remains unclear. Germline lookup yields CDR1 SEHNR and CDR2 FQNEAQ (reference sequence). Deletions cut 1 base from V and 0 bases from J, with 10 bases between. The length of the CDR3 is 16 residues. The CDR3 DNA reads TGTGCCAGCAGCTTAGTAGTCAGTAGCTCTGGAAACACCATATATTTT. Protein sequence: CASSLVVSSSGNTIYF.

This chain joins TRBV14 and TRBJ2-3; no clear D gene. CDR3 length equals 14 residues. Deletions cut 4 bases from V and 4 bases from J, with 12 bases between. Germline CDR1 SGHDN, CDR2 FVKESK. Here the CDR3 DNA reads TGTGCCAGCAGCCTCTGGACGCGCGCAGATACGCAGTATTTT. It specifies CASSLWTRADTQYF. Full variable domain (rest looked up from reference TRBV14 and TRBJ2-3): EAGVTQFPSHSVIEKGQTVTLRCDPISGHDNLYWYRRVMGKEIKFLLHFVKESKQDESGMPNNRFLAERTGGTYSTLKVQPAELEDSGVYFCASSLWTRADTQYFGPGTRLTVL.

The rearrangement links TRBV6-8 to TRBJ2-5; either TRBD1 or TRBD2 may supply D (6 bases each). V dropped 6 bases and J dropped 0 bases, with 23 bases sitting between them. The CDR3 is 18 residues long. The germline CDR1 and CDR2 sequences are MNHGY and SAAAGT. This CDR3 is CASSATEMGGSYQETQYF. CDR3 sequence (DNA): TGTGCCAGCAGCGCCACTGAGATGGGGGGCTCGTACCAAGAGACCCAGTACTTC.

The chain joins TRBV27 to TRBJ2-7; 7 bases align to TRBD1. The CDR3 has 15 residues. Germline CDR1 is MNHEY and CDR2 is SMNVEV (reference sequence). The V segment lost 6 bases and the J segment 4 bases; nucleotides outside the gene matches: 12. The CDR3 coding sequence is TGTGCCAGCAGCAAAGACAGGGCCTTCTCTTACGAGCAGTACTTC. Its protein product is CASSKDRAFSYEQYF.

This chain connects TRBV12-5 to TRBJ2-2, with no clear D. Germline CDR1 reads LGHNT; CDR2 reads FRNRAP. This CDR3 comprises 13 residues. V dropped 3 bases and J dropped 5 bases, with 7 bases sitting between them. CDR3 sequence reads: CASGLVGTGELFF. In nucleotides, the CDR3 is TGTGCTAGTGGTTTAGTAGGGACCGGGGAGCTGTTTTTT.

V gene TRBV10-3 combines with J gene TRBJ2-1; TRBD1 matches at 7 bases. The junction had 7 bases not matched to a gene; V was cut back by 5 bases and J by 3 bases. Germline-derived CDR1 and CDR2 are ENHRY and SYGVKD. This CDR3 comprises 15 residues. The CDR3 sequence is CAISRTGEGYNEQFF. CDR3 nucleotide sequence: TGTGCCATCAGTCGGACAGGAGAGGGCTACAATGAGCAGTTCTTC.

This chain links TRBV19 with TRBJ2-1; D is undetermined. CDR3 length: 15 residues. Germline CDR1 LNHDA, CDR2 SQIVND (reference sequence). Trimming removed 3 bases from V and 5 bases from J, with 14 bases in between. For the CDR3, the DNA is TGTGCCAGTAGTATTGGACGGAGTCCTGACAATGAGCAGTTCTTC. Encoded protein: CASSIGRSPDNEQFF.

The chain recombines TRBV7-9 with TRBJ2-7; tentative D call: TRBD2 (5 bases). Germline V gene sequence: CDR1 SEHNR, CDR2 FQNEAQ (reference sequence). V gave up 5 bases and J gave up 3 bases, with 17 bases separating them. The CDR3 consists of 15 residues. CDR3 bases: TGTGCCAGCAGCAGCCTTAGCGTGGTTCGCTACGAGCAGTACTTC. It translates to CASSSLSVVRYEQYF.

This chain joins TRBV5-4 and TRBJ2-2; no firm D call. CDR3 length: 15 residues. CDR1 is SGHNT, CDR2 YYREEE, per germline (reference sequence). V lost 4 bases and J 5 bases, leaving 15 bases between the germline ends. CDR3 amino acids: CASSTGSQPTGELFF. The DNA for the CDR3 is TGTGCCAGCAGCACCGGGTCTCAACCAACCGGGGAGCTGTTTTTT.